This entry lists 21 T cell receptor beta chains sequenced from one sample in a study of T-cell reconstitution after alpha-beta-depleted transplantation in children. Unique molecular identifiers were built into the TCRbeta library. Each CDR3 protein gets one entry after TCRdb re-called the PCR reads with MiXCR. The sample has about 600,000 distinct CDR3 sequences; under 15% are singletons. This specimen consisted of PBMCs, mostly from graft donor cells, obtained 360 days after TCRalphabeta/CD19-depleted stem cell transplant. Every receptor here comes from a male patient under 18 who had a stem cell transplant for acute myeloid leukemia, so the T cells may come from the graft donor.

This clonotype was detected ten times or more. The V call is TRBV6-5, the J call TRBJ1-3; tentative D call: TRBD1 (6 bases). In germline, CDR1 is MNHEY, CDR2 SVGAGI. The CDR3 covers 14 residues. V lost 5 bases and J lost 9, with 17 bases in between. This CDR3 is CASSTGPGAGTIYF. The CDR3 DNA reads as TGTGCCAGCAGTACTGGACCAGGGGCGGGCACCATATATTTT.

The sample holds many counts of this clonotype. The chain couples TRBV29-1 to TRBJ2-7; a weak D match, TRBD1 (6 bases). CDR1 and CDR2 (germline): SQVTM, ANQGSEA. This CDR3 contains 14 residues. The ends were cut back, 7 bases at V and 8 bases at J, with 24 bases in the middle. CDR3 in amino acids: CSAESGTLERKQYF. CDR3 DNA sequence: TGCAGCGCAGAGTCCGGGACATTAGAACGAAAGCAGTACTTC.

This clonotype was seen a few times. This sequence joins TRBV6-2 or TRBV6-3 and TRBJ2-1, with a tentative D call TRBD1 (5 bases). V was pared by 6 bases and J by 2 bases, with 11 bases between. The CDR3 totals 14 residues. Looked up from germline, CDR1 is MNHEY and CDR2 is SVGEGT. CDR3 nucleotides: TGTGCCAGCAGGACAGACCTCCCCTACAATGAGCAGTTCTTC. Translation: CASRTDLPYNEQFF.

This rearrangement joins TRBV23-1 to TRBJ2-7; D remains unclear. TRBV23-1 is annotated as an ORF whose role is uncertain. The ends were cut back, 0 bases at V and 5 bases at J, with 17 bases in the middle. The CDR3 contains 16 residues. The CDR3 loop is CASSQSSAQTSDEQYF. CDR3 coding DNA: TGCGCCAGCAGTCAATCGTCGGCCCAGACCTCTGACGAGCAGTACTTC.

There are a few counts of this clonotype. The chain combines TRBV30 with TRBJ2-1, with 10 bases matching TRBD1. The CDR3 covers 14 residues. Trimming removed 2 bases from V and 7 bases from J; junction bases left unmatched: 5. Germline CDR1 is GTSNPN and CDR2 is SVGIG (reference sequence). The CDR3 sequence: CAWSPGTGVNEQFF. DNA of the CDR3: TGTGCCTGGAGTCCCGGGACAGGGGTTAATGAGCAGTTCTTC.

The chain joins TRBV28 to TRBJ2-6; possibly TRBD1 for D (7 bases). The V gene's germline CDR1 is MDHEN and CDR2 SYDVKM. Trimming stripped 4 bases from V and 6 bases from J, with 13 bases between. This CDR3 is 15 amino acids long. CDR3 nucleotide sequence: TGTGCCAGCAGTTGGGGCAGGGGGGCGGCCAACGTCCTGACTTTC. Translated: CASSWGRGAANVLTF.

The gene calls are TRBV11-2 and TRBJ2-4; D perhaps matches TRBD2 (6 bases). V lost 6 bases to trimming and J lost 3 bases, with 15 bases between them. Germline loops: CDR1 SGHAT, CDR2 FQNNGV. The CDR3 has 15 amino acids. The DNA of the CDR3 is TGTGCCAGCAGGCCGGGACTCTTAATCAAAAACATTCAGTACTTC. Encoded protein: CASRPGLLIKNIQYF. The full variable domain, with the rest looked up from reference TRBV11-2 and TRBJ2-4, is EAGVAQSPRYKIIEKRQSVAFWCNPISGHATLYWYQQILGQGPKLLIQFQNNGVVDDSQLPKDRFSAERLKGVDSTLKIQPAKLEDSAVYLCASRPGLLIKNIQYFGAGTRLSVL.

This clonotype showed up just a few times. The chain recombines TRBV29-1 with TRBJ2-7; TRBD2 agrees at 13 bases. The ends lost 0 bases at V and 1 base at J; junction bases unmatched: 3. The CDR3 sequence is 16 residues long. CDR1 and CDR2 (germline): SQVTM, ANQGSEA. The CDR3 spells CSVEDKGLAGSYEQYF. In DNA, the CDR3 is TGCAGCGTTGAAGATAAGGGACTAGCGGGATCCTACGAGCAGTACTTC.

This chain joins TRBV12-3 or TRBV12-4 and TRBJ2-5, with TRBD2 matching 15 bases. Trimming removed 5 bases from V and 3 bases from J; junction bases left unmatched: 10. The CDR3 sequence is 18 residues long. The CDR3 loop is CASSPKDGLAGGEETQYF. Written as DNA, the CDR3 is TGTGCCAGCAGTCCCAAAGACGGACTAGCGGGAGGGGAAGAGACCCAGTACTTC.

V gene TRBV5-1 combines with J gene TRBJ2-2; TRBD2 agrees at 11 bases. This CDR3 comprises 15 residues. Germline CDR1 reads SGHRS; CDR2 reads YFSETQ. J was trimmed by 3 bases and V by 4 bases; bases with no gene match: 2. The CDR3 DNA reads TGCGCCAGCAGCCAGGGACTAGCGGACACCGGGGAGCTGTTTTTT. Translating it yields CASSQGLADTGELFF.

This clonotype has just a few counts. The rearrangement uses TRBV20-1 and TRBJ1-1, with D possibly TRBD1 on 6 matching bases. CDR1 and CDR2 from the germline V gene are DFQATT and SNEGSKA (reference sequence). V dropped 4 bases and J dropped 1 base, with 16 bases sitting between them. The CDR3 consists of 15 residues. The CDR3 region has the DNA TGCAGTGCTATGGTCACAGGGCCGAAGAACACTGAAGCTTTCTTT. Protein product: CSAMVTGPKNTEAFF.

V is TRBV20-1 and J is TRBJ1-2; D perhaps matches TRBD1 (5 bases). The CDR3 totals 15 residues. Germline lookup yields CDR1 DFQATT and CDR2 SNEGSKA (reference sequence). Trimming pared 6 bases from V and 0 bases from J, leaving 17 bases between. In DNA form, the CDR3 reads TGCAGTGCGCCCTTAGGGGCGGCCGCTAACTATGGCTACACCTTC. This translates into CSAPLGAAANYGYTF.

The chain is built from TRBV7-9 and TRBJ2-7; 11 bases line up with TRBD2. V lost 3 bases and J lost 3; bases outside the gene matches: 4. Germline values: CDR1 SEHNR, CDR2 FQNEAQ (reference sequence). This CDR3 is built from 15 residues. This CDR3 reads CASSFPLAGDYEQYF. The CDR3 DNA sequence: TGTGCCAGCAGCTTCCCACTAGCGGGAGACTACGAGCAGTACTTC.

This clonotype appeared a few times. The chain combines TRBV11-3 with TRBJ2-2, with D possibly called TRBD1 or TRBD2 (5 bases each). The CDR3 totals 16 residues. Germline V lookup: CDR1 SGHNT, CDR2 YENEEA. Trimming removed 4 bases at V and 0 bases at J, with 12 bases between. CDR3 sequence reads: CASSSGTAPNTGELFF. CDR3 bases: TGTGCCAGCAGCTCAGGGACCGCACCGAACACCGGGGAGCTGTTTTTT. The full variable domain, in which reference TRBV11-3 and TRBJ2-2 provide the parts outside the CDR3, is EAGVVQSPRYKIIEKKQPVAFWCNPISGHNTLYWYLQNLGQGPELLIRYENEEAVDDSQLPKDRFSAERLKGVDSTLKIQPAELGDSAVYLCASSSGTAPNTGELFFGEGSRLTVL.

The CDR3 bases are TGTGCCAGCAGCCCCATCGACAGGAACACTGAAGCTTTCTTT. Translated, it gives CASSPIDRNTEAFF. J is TRBJ1-1 and V is TRBV9; a weak D match, TRBD1 (5 bases). Trimming took off 4 bases at V and 1 base at J, with 11 bases between the two ends. CDR1 and CDR2 from the germline V gene are SGDLS and YYNGEE. This CDR3 is built from 14 residues.

This clonotype has just one count. The V and J genes are TRBV11-2 and TRBJ2-3; D remains unclear. Germline CDR1 SGHAT, CDR2 FQNNGV. This CDR3 comprises 14 residues. Trimming pared 3 bases from V and 7 bases from J, leaving 14 bases between. This CDR3 is CASSLDPSTNTQYF. CDR3 bases: TGTGCCAGCAGCTTGGATCCCAGCACGAATACGCAGTATTTT.

This chain joins TRBV18 and TRBJ2-1; TRBD2 agrees at 7 bases. Germline V gene sequence: CDR1 KGHSH, CDR2 LQKENI. This CDR3 has 15 residues. The V and J ends lost 4 bases and 3 bases, in that order; junction bases with no gene match: 6. The CDR3 loop is CASSRGRAFYNEQFF. The CDR3 nucleotides read TGTGCCAGCTCACGAGGGAGGGCCTTCTACAATGAGCAGTTCTTC.

This clonotype has more than one count but fewer than ten. The chain employs TRBV12-3 or TRBV12-4 and TRBJ1-3, with 8 bases identical to TRBD1. Germline trimming cut 1 base from V and 0 bases from J; bases unmatched to any gene: 5. The CDR3 contains 17 residues. The DNA for the CDR3 is TGTGCCAGCAGTTTAGGGGACAGGAGATACTCTGGAAACACCATATATTTT. Amino acid sequence: CASSLGDRRYSGNTIYF.

This clonotype was recorded a few times. V and J are TRBV29-1 and TRBJ2-5; D assignment may be TRBD1 or TRBD2 (7 bases each). The length of the CDR3 is 14 residues. Trimming took 3 bases from V and 5 from J, leaving 16 bases between them. The germline V gene encodes CDR1 SQVTM and CDR2 ANQGSEA. The CDR3, as DNA: TGCAGCGTTGACAGGGGGGGATTCGGGGAGACCCAGTACTTC. This gives the protein CSVDRGGFGETQYF.

V usage is TRBV19 and J usage is TRBJ1-4; no firm D call. Germline V gene data show CDR1 as LNHDA and CDR2 as SQIVND (reference sequence). Trimming shortened V by 5 bases and J by 4 bases, and 14 bases separated the two germline ends. This CDR3 has 15 residues. The CDR3 spells CASSPAGRNNEKLFF. For the CDR3, the DNA is TGTGCCAGTAGTCCGGCCGGGAGGAATAATGAAAAACTGTTTTTT. Supplemented by reference TRBV19 and TRBJ1-4, the full variable domain reads DGGITQSPKYLFRKEGQNVTLSCEQNLNHDAMYWYRQDPGQGLRLIYYSQIVNDFQKGDIAEGYSVSREKKESFPLTVTSAQKNPTAFYLCASSPAGRNNEKLFFGSGTQLSVL.

In its sample, this clonotype was seen a few times. This rearrangement joins TRBV28 to TRBJ2-5; D is unclear. The CDR3 runs 15 residues. Germline V gene data show CDR1 as MDHEN and CDR2 as SYDVKM. The V gene lost 6 bases and the J gene lost 4 bases, with 18 bases spanning the gap. CDR3 sequence: CASSRPEGQVETQYF. The CDR3, as DNA: TGTGCCAGCAGCCGCCCGGAAGGGCAGGTAGAGACCCAGTACTTC. The full variable domain, its missing parts supplied by reference TRBV28 and TRBJ2-5, is DVKVTQSSRYLVKRTGEKVFLECVQDMDHENMFWYRQDPGLGLRLIYFSYDVKMKEKGDIPEGYSVSREKKERFSLILESASTNQTSMYLCASSRPEGQVETQYFGPGTRLLVL.